Listed below are T cell receptor beta chains from one sample, sequenced in a study of blood T cell repertoires in COVID-19. This table comes from immunoSEQ multiplex PCR, and its TCRdb copy is limited to in-frame clones, with some not included. This sample carries approximately 200,000 clones, roughly 88% of them seen once, and the ten largest clones take more than 1.4%. The sequencing sample was made of peripheral blood. These receptors were obtained from a young man with active or convalescent COVID-19. Each CDR3 is given with its conserved first and last residue. Clone size, where shown, is once, few, many, or a class for clones that have expanded.

CDR3aa	j_gene	abundance	v_gene
CASSPGERWEQPQHF	TRBJ1-5	NA	TRBV25-1
CASSLSSGNLSNQPQHF	TRBJ1-5	few	TRBV7-8
CASSQERDQETQYF	TRBJ2-5	NA	TRBV23-1
CASSDQGADTGELFF	TRBJ2-2	NA	TRBV7-7
CASSSRLGFYGYTF	TRBJ1-2	NA	TRBV28
CASSLKQGNSPLHF	TRBJ1-6	NA	TRBV7-2
CASSLGLAGFDNEQFF	TRBJ2-1	NA	TRBV5-1
CASSEARGVNQPQHF	TRBJ1-5	NA	TRBV2
CASSSSGRSYNEQFF	TRBJ2-1	NA	TRBV5-4
CASSLTRELKNIQYF	TRBJ2-4	NA	TRBV7-2
CASSQRTGGEQFF	TRBJ2-1	NA	TRBV27
CASILGQEVRKNSPLHF	TRBJ1-6	NA	TRBV28
CASSPGGRNQPQHF	TRBJ1-5	NA	TRBV6-5
CASSPVIAGTYNEQFF	TRBJ2-1	NA	TRBV11-2
CASSSDPTGTKNTEAFF	TRBJ1-1	NA	TRBV5-1
CASSVGEVETGELFF	TRBJ2-2	once	TRBV9
CASSFDDTGVTGELFF	TRBJ2-2	NA	TRBV5-8
CASRLGGAREQYF	TRBJ2-7	NA	TRBV10-2
CASSSNRAGWGHNEQFF	TRBJ2-1	NA	TRBV7-9
CSASREQGRRAEAFF	TRBJ1-1	NA	TRBV20-1
CASSRVTGVVDEQFF	TRBJ2-1	NA	TRBV2
CASADSYEQYF	TRBJ2-7	NA	TRBV28
CASSEAGMGPENTIYF	TRBJ1-3	NA	TRBV7-9
CASSQEESGYGYTF	TRBJ1-2	NA	TRBV4-3
CAWSGNRGSSYEQYF	TRBJ2-7	once	TRBV30
CASSEVGTGEIVNGYTF	TRBJ1-2	NA	TRBV25-1
CASSDRGKVQPQHF	TRBJ1-5	NA	TRBV19
CASRGGQGHFYEQYF	TRBJ2-7	NA	TRBV6-5
CASSLAGGRYEQYF	TRBJ2-7	NA	TRBV14
CASSPSGWGHRSYNEQFF	TRBJ2-1	NA	TRBV7-3
CASSETDRGEMNTGELFF	TRBJ2-2	few	TRBV6-2/TRBV6-3
CASSLRPYPGELFF	TRBJ2-2	NA	TRBV27
CAWSVGGATTEAFF	TRBJ1-1	few	TRBV30
CASSRQSTNEKLFF	TRBJ1-4	NA	TRBV28
CAWSAIGLGGEQYF	TRBJ2-7	NA	TRBV30
CASSPDRGFTEAFF	TRBJ1-1	NA	TRBV5-1
CASRLGGSGSYEQYF	TRBJ2-7	few	TRBV7-9
CASTRPGLAGGPREQYF	TRBJ2-7	NA	TRBV28
CASTDRGDNVLTF	TRBJ2-6	NA	TRBV19
CASSESFRVAAFF	TRBJ1-1	NA	TRBV10-1
CASQAAGVLTGELFF	TRBJ2-2	NA	TRBV11-3
CASSSTGLGNTIYF	TRBJ1-3	NA	TRBV27
CASRMTGRNQPQHF	TRBJ1-5	few	TRBV6-5
CASRTDRGDTEAFF	TRBJ1-1	NA	TRBV6-5
CASSSGGTSGTDTQYF	TRBJ2-3	NA	TRBV28
CASSETQGKTTNEKLFF	TRBJ1-4	NA	TRBV25-1
CASSSLLYNEQFF	TRBJ2-1	NA	TRBV27
CASSQVRAGELFF	TRBJ2-2	NA	TRBV4-3
CASSFGQGVYTF	TRBJ1-2	NA	TRBV27
CASSWGQNSNYGYTF	TRBJ1-2	NA	TRBV5-4
CSARDYGIQYF	TRBJ2-4	NA	TRBV20-1
CASSLGGGFYEQYF	TRBJ2-7	once	TRBV7-8